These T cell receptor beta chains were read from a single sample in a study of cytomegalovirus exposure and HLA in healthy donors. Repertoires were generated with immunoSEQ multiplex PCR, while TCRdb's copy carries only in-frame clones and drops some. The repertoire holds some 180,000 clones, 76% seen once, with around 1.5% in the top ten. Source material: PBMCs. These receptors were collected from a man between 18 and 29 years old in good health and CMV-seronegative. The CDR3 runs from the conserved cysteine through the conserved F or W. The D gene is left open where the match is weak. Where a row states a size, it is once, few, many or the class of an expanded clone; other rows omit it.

cdr3_aa: CASNPSGSESTQYF
cdr3_nt: TGTGCCAGCAATCCTAGCGGGAGCGAGTCCACGCAGTATTTT
j_call: TRBJ2-3
d_call: TRBD2
v_call: TRBV28
clone_size: .

cdr3_aa: CASSPGWGDTEAFF
cdr3_nt: TGTGCCAGCAGCCCGGGATGGGGGGACACTGAAGCTTTCTTT
j_call: TRBJ1-1
d_call: .
v_call: TRBV5-4
clone_size: .

cdr3_aa: CASSRVGTELDSGNTIYF
cdr3_nt: TGCGCCAGCAGCCGCGTAGGTACAGAGTTGGACTCTGGAAACACCATATATTTT
j_call: TRBJ1-3
d_call: .
v_call: TRBV5-1
clone_size: .

cdr3_aa: CASTPKLSMGLRGYTF
cdr3_nt: TGTGCCAGCACTCCTAAGCTTAGCATGGGTTTGAGAGGCTACACCTTC
j_call: TRBJ1-2
d_call: .
v_call: TRBV28
clone_size: .

cdr3_aa: CASSLTGVVGNQPQHF
cdr3_nt: TGTGCCAGCAGCCTCACAGGGGTTGTAGGCAATCAGCCCCAGCATTTT
j_call: TRBJ1-5
d_call: TRBD1
v_call: TRBV2
clone_size: .

cdr3_aa: CASRLVGVGGAGSPLHF
cdr3_nt: TGTGCAAGTCGCTTAGTAGGTGTGGGGGGTGCGGGGTCACCCCTCCACTTT
j_call: TRBJ1-6
d_call: .
v_call: TRBV12-2
clone_size: .

cdr3_aa: CASSLAGLGSLHTQYF
cdr3_nt: TGTGCCAGCAGCTTAGCGGGACTAGGGAGCTTGCATACGCAGTATTTT
j_call: TRBJ2-3
d_call: TRBD2
v_call: TRBV11-2
clone_size: .

cdr3_aa: CAISGTASWTEAFF
cdr3_nt: TGTGCCATCAGCGGGACAGCCTCGTGGACTGAAGCTTTCTTT
j_call: TRBJ1-1
d_call: TRBD1
v_call: TRBV10-3
clone_size: .

cdr3_aa: CASSLGPGGSYGYTF
cdr3_nt: TGTGCCAGCAGCTTAGGGCCGGGGGGGAGCTATGGCTACACCTTC
j_call: TRBJ1-2
d_call: .
v_call: TRBV7-2
clone_size: .

cdr3_aa: CASSLSLGYTEAFF
cdr3_nt: TGTGCCAGCAGTCTCAGTCTTGGTTACACTGAAGCTTTCTTT
j_call: TRBJ1-1
d_call: .
v_call: TRBV6-5
clone_size: .

cdr3_aa: CAWSAGVTPAQYF
cdr3_nt: TGTGCCTGGAGTGCGGGAGTGACCCCCGCCCAGTACTTC
j_call: TRBJ2-5
d_call: .
v_call: TRBV30
clone_size: .

cdr3_aa: CAISESPGKDEAFF
cdr3_nt: TGTGCCATCAGTGAGTCCCCGGGGAAGGATGAAGCTTTCTTT
j_call: TRBJ1-1
d_call: .
v_call: TRBV6-1
clone_size: .

cdr3_aa: CASSSVQTGGEIYEQYF
cdr3_nt: TGTGCCAGCAGTTCAGTCCAGACAGGGGGCGAGATCTACGAGCAGTACTTC
j_call: TRBJ2-7
d_call: TRBD1
v_call: TRBV27
clone_size: .

cdr3_aa: CASSPRGLDVLTF
cdr3_nt: TGTGCCAGCAGCCCCAGGGGGCTAGACGTCCTGACTTTC
j_call: TRBJ2-6
d_call: TRBD1
v_call: TRBV11-2
clone_size: .

cdr3_aa: CASSDPTGGGEKLFF
cdr3_nt: TGTGCCAGCAGTGACCCGACAGGGGGAGGGGAAAAACTGTTTTTT
j_call: TRBJ1-4
d_call: TRBD1
v_call: TRBV25-1
clone_size: few